These T cell receptor beta chains were read from a single sample in a study of cytomegalovirus exposure and HLA in healthy donors. Assay used: immunoSEQ multiplex PCR; TCRdb lists only in-frame clones, some missing. Among about 180,000 clones listed, around three quarters were seen once. Specimen: PBMCs. The receptor source for this set is a man between 35 and 55 years old in good health and CMV-seronegative. The CDR3 runs from the conserved cysteine through the conserved F or W. D genes are given only for firm matches. Rows give clone size only sometimes, using once, few, many, or a class for an expanded clone.

cdr3_nt cdr3_aa clone_size d_call j_call v_call
TGTGCCAGCAGTTTGGTAGGAGTAGGCAATCAGCCCCAGCATTTT CASSLVGVGNQPQHF - - TRBJ1-5 TRBV27
TGTTCCAGCAGCCCCCTCAGGGGGCTTGGGGGGGAAGCTTTCTTT CSSSPLRGLGGEAFF - TRBD1 TRBJ1-1 TRBV7-9
TGCAGTGCGATCAGATACAATGAGCAGTTCTTC CSAIRYNEQFF - - TRBJ2-1 TRBV20-1
TGTGCCAGCAGCTTAAACAGGGGAGCCGAGCAGTACTTC CASSLNRGAEQYF - TRBD1 TRBJ2-7 TRBV7-3
TGTGCCACCAGCAGAGGGGGGGACGGGTACGAGCAGTACTTC CATSRGGDGYEQYF - - TRBJ2-7 TRBV15
TGTGCCAGCAGCTTACAGGGGTCTAACTATGGCTACACCTTC CASSLQGSNYGYTF - TRBD1 TRBJ1-2 TRBV27
TGTGCCAGCAGTTACTCAACAGGGGATCAGCCCCAGCATTTT CASSYSTGDQPQHF - TRBD1 TRBJ1-5 TRBV6-5
TGTGCCAGTAGTATTCGGTCCGGTAGGGACAGCTCCTACGAGCAGTACTTC CASSIRSGRDSSYEQYF - TRBD1 TRBJ2-7 TRBV19
TGCGCCAGCAGCTTGGCCCCGGACAATGAGCAGTTCTTC CASSLAPDNEQFF - - TRBJ2-1 TRBV5-1
TGTGCCAGCAGACGGCAGGGGCGAGGAAACACCATATATTTT CASRRQGRGNTIYF - - TRBJ1-3 TRBV5-6
TGTGCCACCAGCAGAGGGGGGGCTAGCGGGAACTCCTACAATGAGCAGTTCTTC CATSRGGASGNSYNEQFF - TRBD2 TRBJ2-1 TRBV15
TGTGCCAGAAGCCGGGACTGCTCCTACGAGCAGTACTTC CARSRDCSYEQYF once - TRBJ2-7 TRBV5-3
TGTGCCAGCAGGAGGGACAGGGGGCTGGATCAGCCCCAGCATTTT CASRRDRGLDQPQHF once TRBD1 TRBJ1-5 TRBV6-5
TGCGCCAGCAGCCAAGTAAACAGGGGGACGGGCTACACCTTC CASSQVNRGTGYTF - TRBD1 TRBJ1-2 TRBV4-1
TGTGCCAGCAGCCCCCGGGGGGGAGTGAGGCAGTTCTTC CASSPRGGVRQFF - TRBD2 TRBJ2-1 TRBV11-3
TGTGCCAGCAGTAGGCGGGAGTCCACAGATACGCAGTATTTT CASSRRESTDTQYF - TRBD2 TRBJ2-3 TRBV2
TGTGCCAGCAGCTCCACAGACAGGACAGGGCAGTTCTTC CASSSTDRTGQFF - TRBD1 TRBJ2-1 TRBV9